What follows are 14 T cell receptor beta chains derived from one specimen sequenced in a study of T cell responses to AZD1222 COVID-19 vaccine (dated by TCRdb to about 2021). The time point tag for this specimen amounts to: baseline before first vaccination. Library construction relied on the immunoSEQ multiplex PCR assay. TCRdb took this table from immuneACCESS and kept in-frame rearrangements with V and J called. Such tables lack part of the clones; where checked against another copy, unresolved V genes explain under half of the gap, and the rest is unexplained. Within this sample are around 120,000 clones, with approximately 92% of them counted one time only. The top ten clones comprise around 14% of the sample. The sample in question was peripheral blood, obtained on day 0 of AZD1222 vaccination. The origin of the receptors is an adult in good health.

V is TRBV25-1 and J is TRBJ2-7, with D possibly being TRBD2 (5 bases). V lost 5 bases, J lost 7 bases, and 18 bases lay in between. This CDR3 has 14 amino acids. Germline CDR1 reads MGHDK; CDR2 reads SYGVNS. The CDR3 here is CASSTGIIYVEQYF. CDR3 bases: TGTGCCAGCAGTACCGGGATTATTTATGTAGAGCAGTACTTC.

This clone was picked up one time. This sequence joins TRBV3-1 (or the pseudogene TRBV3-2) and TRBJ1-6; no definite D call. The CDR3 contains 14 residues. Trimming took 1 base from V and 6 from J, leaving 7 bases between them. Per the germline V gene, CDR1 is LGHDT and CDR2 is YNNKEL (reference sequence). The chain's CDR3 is CASSQVHRNSPLHF. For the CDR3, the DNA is TGTGCCAGCAGCCAAGTTCATCGTAATTCACCCCTCCACTTT.

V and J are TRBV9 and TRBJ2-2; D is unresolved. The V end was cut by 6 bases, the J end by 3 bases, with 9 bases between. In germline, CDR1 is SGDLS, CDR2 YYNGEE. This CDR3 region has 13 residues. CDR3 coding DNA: TGTGCCAGCACTAAGGTCTACACCGGGGAGCTGTTTTTT. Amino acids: CASTKVYTGELFF.

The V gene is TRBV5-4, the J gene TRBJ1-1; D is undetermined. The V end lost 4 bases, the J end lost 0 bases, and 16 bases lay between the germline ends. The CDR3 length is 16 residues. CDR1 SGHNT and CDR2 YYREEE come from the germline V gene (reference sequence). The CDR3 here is CASSPKSGLMNTEAFF. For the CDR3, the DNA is TGTGCCAGCAGCCCGAAATCGGGGTTAATGAACACTGAAGCTTTCTTT.

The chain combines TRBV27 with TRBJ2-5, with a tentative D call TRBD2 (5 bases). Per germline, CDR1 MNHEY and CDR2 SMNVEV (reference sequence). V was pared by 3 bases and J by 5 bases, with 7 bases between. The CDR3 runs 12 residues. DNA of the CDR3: TGTGCCAGCAGTTTCGAGGGCGAGACCCAGTACTTC. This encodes CASSFEGETQYF.

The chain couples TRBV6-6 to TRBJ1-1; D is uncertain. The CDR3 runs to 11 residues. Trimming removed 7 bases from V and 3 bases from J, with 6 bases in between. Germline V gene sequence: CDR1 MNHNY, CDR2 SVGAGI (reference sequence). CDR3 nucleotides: TGTGCCAGCAAGATCGACACTGAAGCTTTCTTT. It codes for CASKIDTEAFF.

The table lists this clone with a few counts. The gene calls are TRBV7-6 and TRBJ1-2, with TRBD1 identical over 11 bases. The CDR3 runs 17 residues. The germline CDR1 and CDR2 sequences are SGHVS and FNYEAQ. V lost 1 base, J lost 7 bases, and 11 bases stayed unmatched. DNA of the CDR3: TGTGCCAGCAGCTTAGAAGTTCGAGGACAGGGGGCGTTTGGCTACACCTTC. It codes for CASSLEVRGQGAFGYTF.

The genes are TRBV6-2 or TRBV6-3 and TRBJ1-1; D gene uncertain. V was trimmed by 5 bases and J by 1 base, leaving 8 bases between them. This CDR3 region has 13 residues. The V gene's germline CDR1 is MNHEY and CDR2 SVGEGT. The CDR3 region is CASSARGNTEAFF. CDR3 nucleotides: TGTGCCAGCAGTGCCCGGGGGAACACTGAAGCTTTCTTT.

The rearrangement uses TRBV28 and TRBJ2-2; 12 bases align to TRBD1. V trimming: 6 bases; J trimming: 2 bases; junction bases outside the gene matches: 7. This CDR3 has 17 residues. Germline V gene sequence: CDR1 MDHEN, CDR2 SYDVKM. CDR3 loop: CASRKGGTGGNTGELFF. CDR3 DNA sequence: TGTGCCAGCAGAAAAGGGGGGACAGGGGGCAACACCGGGGAGCTGTTTTTT.

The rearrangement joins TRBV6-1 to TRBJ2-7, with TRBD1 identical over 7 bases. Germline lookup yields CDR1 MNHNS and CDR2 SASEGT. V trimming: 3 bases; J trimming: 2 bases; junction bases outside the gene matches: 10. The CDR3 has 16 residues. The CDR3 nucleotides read TGTGCCAGCAGTGATGGGTCGACAGGGATGACCTACGAGCAGTACTTC. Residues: CASSDGSTGMTYEQYF.

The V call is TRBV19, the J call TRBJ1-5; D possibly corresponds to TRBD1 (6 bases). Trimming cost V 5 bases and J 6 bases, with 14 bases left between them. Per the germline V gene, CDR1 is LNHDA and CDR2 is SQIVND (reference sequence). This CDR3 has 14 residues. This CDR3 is CASSFPGGSQPQHF. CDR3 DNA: TGTGCCAGTAGTTTTCCGGGGGGCAGTCAGCCCCAGCATTTT.

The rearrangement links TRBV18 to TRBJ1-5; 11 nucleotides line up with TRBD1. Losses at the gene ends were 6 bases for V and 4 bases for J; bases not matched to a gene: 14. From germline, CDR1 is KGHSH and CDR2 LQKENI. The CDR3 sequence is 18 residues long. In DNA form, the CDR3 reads TGTGCCAGCTCGCTAAGGGACAGGGGGGATTTCAGTAATCAGCCCCAGCATTTT. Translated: CASSLRDRGDFSNQPQHF. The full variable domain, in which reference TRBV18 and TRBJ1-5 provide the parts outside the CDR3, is NAGVMQNPRHLVRRRGQEARLRCSPMKGHSHVYWYRQLPEEGLKFMVYLQKENIIDESGMPKERFSAEFPKEGPSILRIQQVVRGDSAAYFCASSLRDRGDFSNQPQHFGDGTRLSIL.

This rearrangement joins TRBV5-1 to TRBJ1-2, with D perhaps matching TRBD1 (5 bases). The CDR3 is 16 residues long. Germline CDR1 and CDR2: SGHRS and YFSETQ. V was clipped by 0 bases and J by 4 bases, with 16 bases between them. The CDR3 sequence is CASSLGKGAGSYGYTF. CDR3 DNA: TGCGCCAGCAGCTTGGGAAAAGGGGCTGGTAGCTATGGCTACACCTTC.

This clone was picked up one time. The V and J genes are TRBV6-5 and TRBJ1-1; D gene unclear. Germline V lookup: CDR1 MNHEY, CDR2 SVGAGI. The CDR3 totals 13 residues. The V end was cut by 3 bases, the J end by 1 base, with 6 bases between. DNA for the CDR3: TGTGCCAGCAGTTATGGACCGAACACTGAAGCTTTCTTT. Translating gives CASSYGPNTEAFF.